The sequence of this T cell receptor beta chain was determined in a study of blood T cell repertoires in COVID-19. Study-wide background: Nucleic acid was either cDNA or gDNA, and it came from T cells, B-cell-depleted T cells, or PBMCs.

As handled by the study authors: Reference gene primers were amplified, and this amplification served to estimate nucleated cell counts. Repertoires were generated with immunoSEQ multiplex PCR, while TCRdb's copy carries only in-frame clones and drops some. The V and J calls and clone size were taken over from that table, and D and trimming were inferred from the DNA. The sample gives approximately 120,000 clones, 65% to 90% of which show up once; less than 8% is in the top ten. Sample: peripheral blood. The sequence was obtained from an elderly woman with active or convalescent COVID-19.

CDR3: CASSRPGGRMSNYGYTF. The CDR3 coding sequence is TGTGCCAGCAGCCGCCCGGGGGGGAGGATGTCTAACTATGGCTACACCTTC. V gene TRBV7-9 combines with J gene TRBJ1-2, with D perhaps TRBD1 (5 bases). The CDR3 is made up of 17 amino acids. Germline V gene data show CDR1 as SEHNR and CDR2 as FQNEAQ (reference sequence). V gave up 5 bases and J gave up 0 bases, with 19 bases separating them. Combining the CDR3 with reference TRBV7-9 and TRBJ1-2 gives the whole variable domain DTGVSQNPRHKITKRGQNVTFRCDPISEHNRLYWYRQTLGQGPEFLTYFQNEAQLEKSRLLSDRFSAERPKGSFSTLEIQRTEQGDSAMYLCASSRPGGRMSNYGYTFGSGTRLTVV.